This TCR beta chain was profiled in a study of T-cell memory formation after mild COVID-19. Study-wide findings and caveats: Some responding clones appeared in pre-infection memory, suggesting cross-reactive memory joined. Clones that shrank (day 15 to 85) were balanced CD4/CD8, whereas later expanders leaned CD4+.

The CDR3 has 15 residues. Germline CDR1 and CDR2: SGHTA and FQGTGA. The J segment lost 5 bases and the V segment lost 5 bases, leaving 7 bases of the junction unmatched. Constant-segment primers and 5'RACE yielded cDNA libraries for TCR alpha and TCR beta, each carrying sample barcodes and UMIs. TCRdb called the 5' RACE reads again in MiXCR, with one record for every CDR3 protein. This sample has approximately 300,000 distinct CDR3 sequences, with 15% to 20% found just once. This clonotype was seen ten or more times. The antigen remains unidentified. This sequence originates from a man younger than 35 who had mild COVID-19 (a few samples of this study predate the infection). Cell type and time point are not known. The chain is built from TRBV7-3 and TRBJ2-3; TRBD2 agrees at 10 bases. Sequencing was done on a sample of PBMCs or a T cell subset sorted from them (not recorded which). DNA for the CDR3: TGTGCCAGCAGCGCAAGCGGGGGGGATCAAGATACGCAGTATTTT. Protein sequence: CASSASGGDQDTQYF.